A selection of T cell receptor beta chains follows, all from one sample in a study of vaccination effects on CD4 cells after COVID-19. These TCRs are of unknown antigen specificity. Some clones are missing from TCRdb's copy, which holds only in-frame ones; the method was immunoSEQ multiplex PCR. The sample comprises nearly 35,000 clones, roughly four fifths of which are singletons, and around 6.6% rests with the top ten. The material sequenced was CD4+ T cells from PBMCs cultured without peptide, taken after COVID-19 vaccination. These receptors were collected from a human donor who had a prior SARS-CoV-2 infection. The conserved cysteine and the conserved F or W are not part of the CDR3 here. A row's size may be missing; if present it is once, few, many or a size class.

J	V	size	CDR3
TRBJ2-7	TRBV3-1/TRBV3-2	NA	ASSQVFGWEQY
TRBJ2-2	TRBV6-5	few	ASRAGQGSPGELF
TRBJ1-1	TRBV21-1	NA	ASGKDLRGQPGTEAF
TRBJ2-7	TRBV5-1	NA	ASSLVAGPYEQY
TRBJ2-5	TRBV5-4	NA	ASSLIGLAGVQETQY
TRBJ2-3	TRBV19	NA	ASSIAGTSTDTQY
TRBJ1-5	TRBV2	once	ASSEERDPNQPQH
TRBJ1-5	TRBV6-6	once	ASSYPARGPQPQH
TRBJ2-2	TRBV7-2	NA	ASRVQVGELF
TRBJ2-2	TRBV6-5	NA	ASGRDRTGELF
TRBJ2-7	TRBV11-2	NA	ASSLAWALINEQY
TRBJ2-7	TRBV21-1	NA	ASSNGRESTYEQY
TRBJ2-7	TRBV7-8	NA	ASSSPGGMGSGYEQY
TRBJ2-3	TRBV7-2	NA	ASSLSYPGRRGDTQY
TRBJ1-5	TRBV18	NA	ASSPLGDQPQH
TRBJ1-5	TRBV12-5	NA	ASGLVLGGTEPQH
TRBJ2-3	TRBV7-8	NA	ASSLGGAGAGYTQY
TRBJ2-2	TRBV27	NA	ASSYLQGTGELF
TRBJ2-7	TRBV5-1	NA	ASQRGELYEQY
TRBJ2-1	TRBV5-1	NA	ASRPLGNNEQF
TRBJ2-1	TRBV3-1/TRBV3-2	NA	ASSQAIGYNEQF
TRBJ2-1	TRBV27	NA	ASSRVGGEQF
TRBJ2-3	TRBV5-1	NA	ASSLAGPLPTDTQY
TRBJ1-1	TRBV28	NA	ASSFVLNTEAF
TRBJ2-7	TRBV4-1	once	ASSAFYPGNHEQY
TRBJ2-2	TRBV5-1	once	ASSLGLDANTGELF
TRBJ2-2	TRBV18	once	ASSPFVGQVTTNTGELF
TRBJ2-3	TRBV3-1/TRBV3-2	NA	ASSQDWDYPLY
TRBJ1-3	TRBV5-5	NA	ASSSQNANTIY
TRBJ1-2	TRBV19	NA	ASSIGTGRDFGYGYT
TRBJ1-4	TRBV18	NA	ASSPGLDEKLF
TRBJ2-3	TRBV5-8	NA	ASSLSKRGGGDTQY
TRBJ1-3	TRBV4-3	NA	ASSQTRGHSGNTIY
TRBJ2-2	TRBV5-4	NA	ASSPDTSAGELF
TRBJ1-1	TRBV27	NA	ASSLNSDTEAF
TRBJ2-4	TRBV18	once	ASSPNARAIQY
TRBJ2-3	TRBV4-2	once	ASSQGAGDQDTQY
TRBJ1-1	TRBV30	few	AWSRTGGTTEAF
TRBJ2-2	TRBV7-2	NA	ASSFRVPSGRRTGELF
TRBJ1-1	TRBV5-1	NA	ASSLAGGMNTEAF
TRBJ2-7	TRBV7-2	NA	ASSLEPGEYEQY
TRBJ2-1	TRBV2	NA	ASNGQGVGNEQF
TRBJ2-6	TRBV27	NA	ASSLYSGANVLT
TRBJ2-1	TRBV27	NA	ASSSGTGVYNEQF
TRBJ1-2	TRBV13	NA	ASSTGRNYGYT
TRBJ1-5	TRBV28	NA	ASSVTDQPQH
TRBJ2-5	TRBV29-1	NA	SGRLAGFGETQY
TRBJ2-3	TRBV7-8	once	ASSLLPPGGTDTQY
TRBJ2-1	TRBV19	NA	ASSRRGGYNEQF